This section outlines one TCR beta chain sequence together with its context. There is no known antigen for this receptor. Per-base quality was not reported, and no clone a single base away is much larger than it. V is cut by 0 bases and J by 6 bases, and the space between the germline ends is 22 bases. The CDR3 holds 17 amino acids from the cysteine to the phenylalanine. Kept here is only the CDR3 DNA, which spans 51 bases and is read in frame from base 1. The germline V gene specifies SGDLS as CDR1 and YYNGEE as CDR2. TCRbeta CDR3 regions were amplified from genomic DNA using the immunoSEQ Assay, a bias-controlled multiplex PCR. Concerning the study's data processing: The number of nucleated cells in each sample was estimated by amplification of reference gene primers within the assay. Sequence reads were collapsed and filtered to measure the absolute abundance of every unique TCRbeta CDR3 rearrangement. For each sample, productive Simpson clonality was calculated as the square root of Simpson's diversity index over productive rearrangements. The source is immuneACCESS, and TCRdb retained only in-frame sequences with V and J called. Part of the clones is not carried over; for the studies checked, unresolved V genes explain less than half of this, and the remainder is unexplained. The V and J calls and clone size are taken from that table; D and trimming were inferred from the DNA. Counted in this sample were more than 85,000 clones; 70% to 90% of them appeared once. In total, the top ten clones hold 3.5% to 5% of the sample.

The sample is drawn from a study of blood T cell repertoires in COVID-19 (TCRdb year 2020). About the full investigation: Collaborator samples came from the United States, Italy and Spain and covered acute and convalescent phases of COVID-19. The material from the prospective study consisted of cDNA or gDNA derived from T cells, B-cell-depleted T cells, or PBMCs. Deeply sampled blood TCRbeta repertoires from subjects exposed to, actively infected with, or recovered from COVID-19 were included in the dataset. The repertoires were released in a freely available public database meant as a resource for research on the immune response to SARS-CoV-2. The samples were drawn from the first 160 participants of the ongoing ImmuneRACE study and from 950 to 1,500 subjects provided by 6 global collaborators. The sample metadata nearly always contained a de-identified subject ID, COVID-19 status, age in years and sex. Where available, HLA class I and class II types were taken from metadata supplied by the sample provider and were not determined by assay-based typing. Results and caveats for the whole study, not just this receptor: The amount of clinical and demographic metadata varied by source and participant and was provided uncurated.

At one collaborating source in Seattle, patients were enrolled during active infection and were followed longitudinally through the course of disease. Whole blood was collected in K2EDTA tubes by collaborating institutions according to the institutions' own protocols. For TCRbeta analysis, collaborator samples were shipped as frozen whole blood, as isolated PBMCs, or as DNA extracted from either sample type. The origin of this receptor is a human donor with COVID-19, enrolled during active disease. The donor label of this sample is uncertain. The chain is assembled from TRBV9 and TRBJ2-7, with TRBD1 as a weak D call on 5 bases. The material sequenced was peripheral blood. The nucleotides read TGTGCCAGCAGCGTAGGAGACAGAGTCGGCGAAGGGGTCGAGCAGTACTTC. Its translation is CASSVGDRVGEGVEQYF.